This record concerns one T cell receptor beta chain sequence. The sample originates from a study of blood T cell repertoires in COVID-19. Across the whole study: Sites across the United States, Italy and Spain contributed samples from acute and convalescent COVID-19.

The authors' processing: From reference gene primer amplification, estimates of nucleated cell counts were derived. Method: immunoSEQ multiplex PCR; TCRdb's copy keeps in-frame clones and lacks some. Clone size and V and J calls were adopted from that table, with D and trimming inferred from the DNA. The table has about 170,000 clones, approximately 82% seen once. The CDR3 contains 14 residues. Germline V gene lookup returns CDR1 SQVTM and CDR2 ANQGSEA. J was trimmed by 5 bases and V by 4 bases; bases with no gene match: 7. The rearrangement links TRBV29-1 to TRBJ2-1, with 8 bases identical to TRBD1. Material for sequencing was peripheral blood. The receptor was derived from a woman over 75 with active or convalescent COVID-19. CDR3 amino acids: CSVASGQGHNEQFF. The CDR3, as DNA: TGCAGCGTTGCATCCGGACAGGGTCACAATGAGCAGTTCTTC.